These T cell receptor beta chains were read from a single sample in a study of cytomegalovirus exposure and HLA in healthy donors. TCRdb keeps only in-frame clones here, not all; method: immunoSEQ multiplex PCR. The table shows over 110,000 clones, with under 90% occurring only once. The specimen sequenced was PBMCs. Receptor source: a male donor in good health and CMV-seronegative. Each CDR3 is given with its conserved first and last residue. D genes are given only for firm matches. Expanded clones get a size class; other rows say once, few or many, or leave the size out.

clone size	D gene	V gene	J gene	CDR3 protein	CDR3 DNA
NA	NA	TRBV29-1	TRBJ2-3	CSAVALADSTDTQYF	TGCAGCGCTGTGGCGTTAGCGGATAGCACAGATACGCAGTATTTT
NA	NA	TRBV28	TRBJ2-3	CASSFWGSGARDTQYF	TGTGCCAGCAGTTTTTGGGGTAGCGGAGCTAGAGATACGCAGTATTTT
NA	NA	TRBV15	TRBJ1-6	CATSKGDSPLHF	TGTGCCACCAGCAAGGGGGATTCACCCCTCCACTTT
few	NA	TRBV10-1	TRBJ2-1	CASSESSGKRSNEQFF	TGCGCCAGCAGTGAGTCCAGCGGAAAGAGATCCAATGAGCAGTTCTTC
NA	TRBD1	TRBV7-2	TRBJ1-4	CASSFMGQSNEKLFF	TGTGCCAGCAGCTTCATGGGACAGTCTAATGAAAAACTGTTTTTT
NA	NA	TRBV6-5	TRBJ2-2	CASSYGAELTGELFF	TGTGCCAGCAGTTACGGAGCGGAATTAACCGGGGAGCTGTTTTTT
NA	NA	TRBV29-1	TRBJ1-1	CSVPGLATEAFF	TGCAGCGTTCCGGGACTGGCCACTGAAGCTTTCTTT
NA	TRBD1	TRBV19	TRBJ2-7	CASMGAGTAQYEQYF	TGTGCCAGTATGGGGGCCGGGACAGCCCAATACGAGCAGTACTTC
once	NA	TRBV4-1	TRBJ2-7	CASSQEGAHPNEQYF	TGCGCCAGCAGCCAAGAAGGGGCCCACCCCAACGAGCAGTACTTC
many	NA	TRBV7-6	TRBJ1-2	CASSLRAGYDYGYTF	TGTGCCAGCAGCTTAAGGGCAGGGTATGACTATGGCTACACCTTC
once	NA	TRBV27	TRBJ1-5	CASSLGGEQPQHF	TGTGCCAGCAGTTTAGGGGGGGAACAGCCCCAGCATTTT
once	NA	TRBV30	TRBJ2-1	CAWRIGVDPGDEQFF	TGTGCCTGGAGAATAGGGGTGGACCCCGGCGATGAGCAGTTCTTC
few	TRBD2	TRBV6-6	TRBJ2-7	CASSRGLSAYEQYF	TGTGCCAGCAGCCGGGGACTATCCGCCTACGAGCAGTACTTC
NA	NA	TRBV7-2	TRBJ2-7	CASSIKRVGGDEQYF	TGTGCCAGCAGCATTAAGCGGGTAGGGGGGGACGAGCAGTACTTC
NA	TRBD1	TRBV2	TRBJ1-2	CASRPRGPYFSYGYTF	TGTGCCAGCAGGCCCAGGGGGCCCTACTTCAGCTATGGCTACACCTTC
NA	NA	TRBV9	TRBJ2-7	CASSKEPSTGQETYEQYF	TGTGCCAGCAGCAAAGAGCCATCAACTGGACAAGAAACCTACGAGCAGTACTTC
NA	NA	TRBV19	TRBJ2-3	CASSPSTDTQYF	TGTGCCAGTAGCCCTAGCACAGATACGCAGTATTTT
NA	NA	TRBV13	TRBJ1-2	CASSLTGLIDGYTF	TGTGCCAGCAGCTTAACAGGGTTAATAGATGGCTACACCTTC
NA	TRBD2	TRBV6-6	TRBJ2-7	CASNTGLGTYEQYF	TGTGCCAGCAATACGGGACTAGGTACCTACGAGCAGTACTTC
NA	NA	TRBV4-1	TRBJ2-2	CASSRLAAGTGELFF	TGCGCCAGCAGCCGTCTGGCGGCGGGCACCGGGGAGCTGTTTTTT
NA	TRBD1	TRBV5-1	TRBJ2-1	CASSYEQGAINEQFF	TGCGCCAGCAGCTATGAACAGGGGGCAATCAATGAGCAGTTCTTC
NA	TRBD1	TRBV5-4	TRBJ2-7	CASSDRGVGEQYF	TGTGCCTCTTCCGACAGGGGTGTCGGCGAGCAGTACTTC